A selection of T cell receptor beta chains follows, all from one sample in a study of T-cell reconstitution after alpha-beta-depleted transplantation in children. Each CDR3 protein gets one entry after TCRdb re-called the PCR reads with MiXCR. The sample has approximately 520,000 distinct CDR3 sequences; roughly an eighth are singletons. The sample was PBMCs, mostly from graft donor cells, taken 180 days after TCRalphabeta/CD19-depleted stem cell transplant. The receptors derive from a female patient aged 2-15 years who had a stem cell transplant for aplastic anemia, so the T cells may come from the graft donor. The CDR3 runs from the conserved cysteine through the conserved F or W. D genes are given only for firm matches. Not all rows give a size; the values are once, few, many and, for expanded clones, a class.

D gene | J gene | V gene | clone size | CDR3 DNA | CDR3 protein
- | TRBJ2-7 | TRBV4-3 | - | TGCGCCAGCAGCCAAGTTTTTAAGGGCTACGAGCAGTACTTC | CASSQVFKGYEQYF
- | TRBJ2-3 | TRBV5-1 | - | TGCGCCAGCAGTCGGGAACGGACCACAGATACGCAGTATTTT | CASSRERTTDTQYF
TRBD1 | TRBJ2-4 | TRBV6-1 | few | TGTGCCAGCAGCCGGGGACAGGGGGAAATTCAGTACTTC | CASSRGQGEIQYF
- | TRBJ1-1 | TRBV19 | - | TGTGCCAGTAGTATAGAGGGGGTGGGCGCTGAAGCTTTCTTT | CASSIEGVGAEAFF
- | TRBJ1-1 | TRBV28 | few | TGTGCCAGCAGTTTATGGGGGCGGGCTGCTTTCTTT | CASSLWGRAAFF
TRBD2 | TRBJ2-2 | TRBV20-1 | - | TGCAGTGCTAGCGGGAGGGACACCGGGGAGCTGTTTTTT | CSASGRDTGELFF
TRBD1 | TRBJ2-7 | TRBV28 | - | TGTGCCAGCAGGCACGGGTGGCGAGACAGGGTGCACGAGCAGTACTTC | CASRHGWRDRVHEQYF
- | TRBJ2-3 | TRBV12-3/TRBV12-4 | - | TGTGCCAGCACCTGGGACGCAGCTAGCACAGATACGCAGTATTTT | CASTWDAASTDTQYF
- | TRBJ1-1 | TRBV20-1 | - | TGCAGGACATTCAGGGAGAACACTGAAGCTTTCTTT | CRTFRENTEAFF
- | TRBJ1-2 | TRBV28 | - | TGTGCCAGCAGTTTGGCACTCCTTAACTATGGCTACACCTTC | CASSLALLNYGYTF
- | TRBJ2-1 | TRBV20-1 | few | TGCAGTGCTTTAGCGTTAAGCTCCTACAATGAGCAGTTCTTC | CSALALSSYNEQFF
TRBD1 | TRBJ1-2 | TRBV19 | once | TGTGCCAGTAGCAGCCGGGACAGCCACTATGGCTACACCTTC | CASSSRDSHYGYTF
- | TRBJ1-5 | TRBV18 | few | TGTGCCAGCTCACCTTGGAATCAGCCCCAGCATTTT | CASSPWNQPQHF
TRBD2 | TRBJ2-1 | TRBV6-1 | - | TGTGCCAGCAGGGCGGGGGGGGTGAGGCATGAGCAGTTCTTC | CASRAGGVRHEQFF
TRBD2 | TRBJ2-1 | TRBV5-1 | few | TGCGCCAGCAGCCCCCAGGGACTAGCGGGGACCGTCTCCTACAATGAGCAGTTCTTC | CASSPQGLAGTVSYNEQFF
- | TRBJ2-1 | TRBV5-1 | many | TGTGCCAGCAGCACCGACTCCTACAATGAGCAGTTCTTC | CASSTDSYNEQFF
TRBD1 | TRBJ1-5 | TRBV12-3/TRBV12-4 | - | TGTGCCAGCAGAGGGACAGCTTATAGCAATCAGCCCCAGCATTTT | CASRGTAYSNQPQHF
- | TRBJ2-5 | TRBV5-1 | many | TGCGCCAGCAGGGTCGTAGCGGAGGTCCAAGAGACCCAGTACTTC | CASRVVAEVQETQYF
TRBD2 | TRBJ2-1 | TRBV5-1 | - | TGCGCCAGCAGCACTGGGGGACTAGCGGGAGGCCACAATGAGCAGTTCTTC | CASSTGGLAGGHNEQFF
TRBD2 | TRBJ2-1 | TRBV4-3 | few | TGCGCCAGCAGCCAAGGTGTAGCGGGGGAACTAGATGAGCAGTTCTTC | CASSQGVAGELDEQFF
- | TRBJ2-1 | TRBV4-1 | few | TGCGCCAGCAGCCTCTCCCGGACTACATACAATGAGCAGTTCTTC | CASSLSRTTYNEQFF
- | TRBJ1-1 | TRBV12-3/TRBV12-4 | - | TGTGCCAGCAGGCTCAGGGCGGCCTCGAACACTGAAGCTTTCTTT | CASRLRAASNTEAFF
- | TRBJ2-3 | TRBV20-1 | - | TGCAGTGCTAGAGATGACTCCATCAGACTTTTT | CSARDDSIRLF
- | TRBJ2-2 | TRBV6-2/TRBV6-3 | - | TGTGCCAGCAGTTATGATCAAGCAAACACCGGGGAGCTGTTTTTT | CASSYDQANTGELFF
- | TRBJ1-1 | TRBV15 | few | TGTGCCACCAGCAGAGTTCCCAGGGCGGCGACCACTGAAGCTTTCTTT | CATSRVPRAATTEAFF
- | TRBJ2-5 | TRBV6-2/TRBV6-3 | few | TGTGCCAGCAGCCTCCGAGGGCGAAAACAAGAGACCCAGTACTTC | CASSLRGRKQETQYF
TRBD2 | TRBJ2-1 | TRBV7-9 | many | TGTGCCAGCAGCTTAGGCTCGGCTAGCGGGTGGAATGAGCAGTTCTTC | CASSLGSASGWNEQFF
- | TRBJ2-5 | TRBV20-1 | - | TGCAGTGCTAGGGCGGGGATGGAGACCCAGTACTTC | CSARAGMETQYF
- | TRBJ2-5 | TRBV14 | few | TGTGCCAGCAGCCCGTACCTCAGCGCGCAAGAGACCCAGTACTTC | CASSPYLSAQETQYF
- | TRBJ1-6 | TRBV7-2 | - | TGTGCCAGCAGCTTTTTCGGTTCACCCCTCCACTTT | CASSFFGSPLHF
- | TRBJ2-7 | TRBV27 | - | TGTGCCAGCAGCCCCGACGAGGGTACCTACGAGCAGTACTTC | CASSPDEGTYEQYF
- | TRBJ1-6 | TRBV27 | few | TGTGCCAGCAGTGGGCCAGGGCGGAGAGGTTCACCCCTCCACTTT | CASSGPGRRGSPLHF
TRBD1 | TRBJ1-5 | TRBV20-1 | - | TGCAGTGCCCCCTTGCGGGACAGGGGGCGAACGGGTTTGTCTCAGCCCCAGCATTTT | CSAPLRDRGRTGLSQPQHF
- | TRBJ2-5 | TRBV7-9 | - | TGTGCCAGCAGCTTAGCGGGAGGAATTGAGACCCAGTACTTC | CASSLAGGIETQYF
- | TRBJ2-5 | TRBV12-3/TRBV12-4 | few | TGTGCCAGCAGTCCTCGTATTAGAGAGACCCAGTACTTC | CASSPRIRETQYF
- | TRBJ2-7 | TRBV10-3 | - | TGTGCCATCAGTGAGGCGGCAGGACACTCCTACGAGCAGTACTTC | CAISEAAGHSYEQYF
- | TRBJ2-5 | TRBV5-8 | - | TGTGCCAGCAGCCTTCAGGGTGTCCAAGAGACCCAGTACTTC | CASSLQGVQETQYF
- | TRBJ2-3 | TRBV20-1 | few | TGCAGTGCCGATGCCGACCCGCTAGTTCGTACGCAGTATTTT | CSADADPLVRTQYF
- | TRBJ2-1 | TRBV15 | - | TGTGCCACCAGCAGAGATCAAAGGGTGCAGTTCTTC | CATSRDQRVQFF
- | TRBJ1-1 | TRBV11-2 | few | TGTGCCAGCAGCTTAGAAGGGGGGATCAGTGAAGCTTTCTTT | CASSLEGGISEAFF
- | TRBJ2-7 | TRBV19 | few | TGTGCCAGTAGTATAGGAGCGTCCGAAACACTCTCCTACGAGCAGTACTTC | CASSIGASETLSYEQYF
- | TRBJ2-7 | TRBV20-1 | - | TGCAGTGCTTCCCCGCCCACAAACTCCTACGAGCAGTACTTC | CSASPPTNSYEQYF